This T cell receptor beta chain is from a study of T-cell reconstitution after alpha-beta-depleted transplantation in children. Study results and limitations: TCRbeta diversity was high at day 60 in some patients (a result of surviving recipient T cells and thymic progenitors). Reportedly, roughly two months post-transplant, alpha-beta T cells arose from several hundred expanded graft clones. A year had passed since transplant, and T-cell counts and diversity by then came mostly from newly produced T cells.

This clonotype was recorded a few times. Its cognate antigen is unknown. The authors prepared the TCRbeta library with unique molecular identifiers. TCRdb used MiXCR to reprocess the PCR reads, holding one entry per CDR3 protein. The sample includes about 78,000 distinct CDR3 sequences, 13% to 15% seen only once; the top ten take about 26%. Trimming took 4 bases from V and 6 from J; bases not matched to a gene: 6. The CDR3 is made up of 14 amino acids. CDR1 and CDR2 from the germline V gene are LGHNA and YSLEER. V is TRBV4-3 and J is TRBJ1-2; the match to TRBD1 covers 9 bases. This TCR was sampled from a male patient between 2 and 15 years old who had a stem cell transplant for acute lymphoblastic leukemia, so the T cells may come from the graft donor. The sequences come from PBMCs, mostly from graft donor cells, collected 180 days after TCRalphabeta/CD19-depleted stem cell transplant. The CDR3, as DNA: TGCGCCAGCAGCCCCGTCGGACAGGGGAATGGCTACACCTTC. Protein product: CASSPVGQGNGYTF.